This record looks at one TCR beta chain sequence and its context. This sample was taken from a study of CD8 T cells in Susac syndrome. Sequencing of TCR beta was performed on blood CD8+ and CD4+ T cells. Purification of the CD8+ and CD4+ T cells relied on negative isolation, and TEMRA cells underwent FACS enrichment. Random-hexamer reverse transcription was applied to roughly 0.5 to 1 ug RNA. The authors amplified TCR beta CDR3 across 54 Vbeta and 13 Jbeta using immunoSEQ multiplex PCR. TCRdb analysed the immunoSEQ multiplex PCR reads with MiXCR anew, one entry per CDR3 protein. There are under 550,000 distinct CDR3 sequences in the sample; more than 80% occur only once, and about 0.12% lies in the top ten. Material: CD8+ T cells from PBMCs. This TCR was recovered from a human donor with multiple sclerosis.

CDR3: CASTGNRAKNSGNTIYF. The CDR3 DNA sequence: TGTGCCAGCACGGGGAACAGGGCTAAAAACTCTGGAAACACCATATATTTT. The genes are TRBV2 and TRBJ1-3; D perhaps matches TRBD1 (6 bases). CDR3 length: 17 amino acids. CDR1 SNHLY and CDR2 FYNNEI come from the germline V gene. Trimming left V 7 bases short and J 0 bases short, with 19 bases between. Filled out from reference TRBV2 and TRBJ1-3, the complete variable domain reads EPEVTQTPSHQVTQMGQEVILRCVPISNHLYFYWYRQILGQKVEFLVSFYNNEISEKSEIFDDQFSVERPDGSNFTLKIRSTKLEDSAMYFCASTGNRAKNSGNTIYFGEGSWLTVV.